This is a list of T cell receptor beta chains from one sample in a study of shared clonotypes between healthy human individuals. Repertoires were generated with immunoSEQ multiplex PCR, while TCRdb's copy carries only in-frame clones and drops some. The sample comprises more than 2,000,000 clones, 85% to 95% of which are singletons, and 0.13% to 0.15% rests with the top ten. Sequencing was performed on naive CD4+ T cells sorted from blood. The source is a man aged 18 to 29 in good health. Each CDR3 is given with its conserved first and last residue. The order of the fields is V gene, clone size, J gene, D gene, CDR3 protein, CDR3 DNA. The D gene is left open where the match is weak. Clone size appears in some rows only: once, few, many, or a class for an expanded clone.

TRBV6-1	.	TRBJ2-7	.	CASSLQGYEQYF	TGTGCCAGCAGTCTCCAGGGATACGAGCAGTACTTC
TRBV10-3	.	TRBJ1-5	.	CAISESGPGSNQPQHF	TGTGCCATCAGTGAGTCTGGGCCGGGGAGCAATCAGCCCCAGCATTTT
TRBV5-1	once	TRBJ2-1	TRBD2	CASSLGGTNYNEQFF	TGCGCCAGCAGCTTGGGGGGGACTAACTACAATGAGCAGTTCTTC
TRBV6-6	.	TRBJ2-2	.	CASSYRGSNTGELFF	TGTGCCAGCAGTTACAGGGGGTCGAACACCGGGGAGCTGTTTTTT
TRBV5-5	.	TRBJ1-2	TRBD1	CASSMGQGVVYGYTF	TGTGCCAGCAGCATGGGACAGGGGGTGGTCTATGGCTACACCTTC
TRBV7-3	once	TRBJ2-5	.	CASSLDGPAKGETQYF	TGTGCCAGCAGCTTAGATGGACCTGCGAAGGGGGAGACCCAGTACTTC
TRBV11-2	.	TRBJ2-7	.	CASSRSGGAYEQYF	TGTGCCAGCAGTCGATCGGGGGGCGCCTACGAGCAGTACTTC
TRBV6-1	once	TRBJ2-7	TRBD1	CASSPVTGNPYEQYF	TGTGCCAGCAGTCCCGTGACAGGGAACCCCTACGAGCAGTACTTC
TRBV30	.	TRBJ1-6	.	CAWSLRGGNSPLHF	TGTGCCTGGAGTCTCAGGGGTGGGAATTCACCCCTCCACTTT
TRBV5-6	.	TRBJ1-5	.	CASRAGGRHARQPQHF	TGTGCCAGCAGGGCCGGTGGGCGACACGCTAGACAGCCCCAGCATTTT
TRBV7-2	.	TRBJ1-6	.	CASSSGAQPLHF	TGTGCCAGCAGCTCAGGGGCTCAACCCCTCCACTTT
TRBV5-5	.	TRBJ2-7	TRBD1	CASSNGDRSYEQYF	TGTGCCAGCAGCAACGGGGACAGATCCTACGAGCAGTACTTC
TRBV18	.	TRBJ1-1	.	CASSPVYGNTEAFF	TGTGCCAGCTCACCGGTTTATGGGAACACTGAAGCTTTCTTT
TRBV30	.	TRBJ2-3	.	CAWSRWADTQYF	TGTGCCTGGAGTCGTTGGGCAGATACGCAGTATTTT
TRBV15	.	TRBJ2-1	.	CATSRETGRYNEQFF	TGTGCCACCAGCAGAGAGACAGGGAGGTACAATGAGCAGTTCTTC
TRBV6-5	few	TRBJ1-2	.	CASTQGFGYTF	TGTGCCAGCACTCAGGGTTTTGGCTACACCTTC
TRBV6-1	.	TRBJ2-5	.	CASSERGAETQYF	TGTGCCAGCAGTGAAAGGGGTGCAGAGACCCAGTACTTC
TRBV7-2	once	TRBJ2-1	TRBD2	CASSSGNLAGVMGNEQFF	TGTGCCAGCAGCTCCGGCAACCTAGCGGGGGTCATGGGCAATGAGCAGTTCTTC
TRBV6-1	.	TRBJ1-2	.	CASSEAEGNYGYTF	TGTGCCAGCAGTGAAGCAGAAGGGAACTATGGCTACACCTTC
TRBV18	.	TRBJ2-2	TRBD1	CASSPSSRDSGELFF	TGTGCCAGCTCACCATCGTCCCGGGACAGCGGGGAGCTGTTTTTT
TRBV5-1	.	TRBJ2-2	.	CASSMALGAFANTGELFF	TGCGCCAGCAGTATGGCACTGGGGGCCTTCGCGAACACCGGGGAGCTGTTTTTT
TRBV10-3	.	TRBJ2-5	TRBD2	CAISEASGQETQYF	TGTGCCATCAGTGAGGCTAGCGGGCAAGAGACCCAGTACTTC